This T cell receptor (beta chain) was observed in a study of shared clonotypes between healthy human individuals. General study findings and limits: Against clonotypes common to all four donors, non-shared ones had lower generation probabilities.

Naive CD8 isolation took CD45RO-negative cells positively selected for CCR7 and excluded terminally differentiated effector memory CD45RA+ cells. CDR1 is MGHRA, CDR2 YSYEKL, per germline. V lost 2 bases to trimming and J lost 6 bases; unmatched junction nucleotides: 12. The CDR3 has 16 amino acids. This clone occurred once. Antigen unknown. Assay: immunoSEQ multiplex PCR; the TCRdb copy retains only in-frame clones and omits some. The sample records about 580,000 clones, 98% being singletons. V is TRBV4-1 and J is TRBJ1-2, with 7 positions matching TRBD1. The receptor was isolated from a man aged 25-40 years in good health. Sequencing was performed on naive CD8+ T cells sorted from blood. CDR3 residues: CASSQRDSGSQNGYTF. Here the CDR3 DNA reads TGCGCCAGCAGCCAACGGGACAGCGGTTCCCAAAATGGCTACACCTTC.